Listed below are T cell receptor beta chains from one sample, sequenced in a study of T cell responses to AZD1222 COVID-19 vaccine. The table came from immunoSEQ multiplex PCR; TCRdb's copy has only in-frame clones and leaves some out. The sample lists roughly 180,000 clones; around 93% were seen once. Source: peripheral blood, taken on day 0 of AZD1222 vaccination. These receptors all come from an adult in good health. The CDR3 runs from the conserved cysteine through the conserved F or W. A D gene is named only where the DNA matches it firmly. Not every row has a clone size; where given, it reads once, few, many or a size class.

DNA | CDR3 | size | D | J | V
TGCGCCAGCGCTAAGGTTCTCGGGGAGCTGTTTTTT | CASAKVLGELFF | NA | NA | TRBJ2-2 | TRBV5-1
TGTGCCAGCAGTTCCCCCCGGGGACAGATTTTCACCGGGGAGCTGTTTTTT | CASSSPRGQIFTGELFF | NA | TRBD1 | TRBJ2-2 | TRBV28
TGCGCCAGCAGCCAAGAGATCGGGGGTGGGCGGCCCCAGCATTTT | CASSQEIGGGRPQHF | NA | NA | TRBJ1-5 | TRBV4-3
TGTGCCAGCAGATCCCGGGACAGGACCTATGGCTACACCTTC | CASRSRDRTYGYTF | NA | TRBD1 | TRBJ1-2 | TRBV6-5
TGTGCCAGCAGTCTACCTGCCTTTGGGCAGGGACCCCAAGAGACCCAGTACTTC | CASSLPAFGQGPQETQYF | NA | NA | TRBJ2-5 | TRBV28
TGTGCCAGCAGCTTATGGGGCGCTAGCGGGGTGGCCGATACGCAGTATTTT | CASSLWGASGVADTQYF | NA | TRBD2 | TRBJ2-3 | TRBV11-2
TGTGCCAGCAGCTTAGCGTGGGCCAGTGACGGTGGGACCTACGAGCAGTACTTC | CASSLAWASDGGTYEQYF | NA | NA | TRBJ2-7 | TRBV7-2
TGCGCCAGCAGCCAAGTGGGGGGCGGATTTAACTATGGCTACACCTTC | CASSQVGGGFNYGYTF | NA | NA | TRBJ1-2 | TRBV4-1
TGCGCCAGCAGCCAAGCGGAGGCAGGGGAAGCTTTCTTT | CASSQAEAGEAFF | once | NA | TRBJ1-1 | TRBV4-1
TGCGCCAGCAGCTTGGGACAGAATAATTCACCCCTCCACTTT | CASSLGQNNSPLHF | NA | NA | TRBJ1-6 | TRBV5-1
TGTGCCAGCAGCTTTGCGGGTTCCCCCCCCGGGGAGCTGTTTTTT | CASSFAGSPPGELFF | NA | NA | TRBJ2-2 | TRBV7-2
TGTGCCAGCAGCGTACGAGCGGGGGGCACAGATACGCAGTATTTT | CASSVRAGGTDTQYF | NA | TRBD2 | TRBJ2-3 | TRBV9
TGCGCCAGCAGCCCAATAGGGGGGACAGGGAACAATGAGCAGTTCTTC | CASSPIGGTGNNEQFF | NA | TRBD1 | TRBJ2-1 | TRBV4-1
TGTGCCAGCAGTTTACCTAGCTCCTACGAGCAGTACTTC | CASSLPSSYEQYF | NA | NA | TRBJ2-7 | TRBV28
TGTGCCAGCAGAAATACCGGGCAGGGCGGCCTAGGAGCTTTCTTT | CASRNTGQGGLGAFF | NA | NA | TRBJ1-1 | TRBV25-1
TGTGCCAGCAGTCCCAGCCAGGGGTTAGGCGAAAAACTGTTTTTT | CASSPSQGLGEKLFF | NA | NA | TRBJ1-4 | TRBV7-9
TGTGCCAGTAGTACCCCGACAGGGGGCCGTGGCTACACCTTC | CASSTPTGGRGYTF | NA | TRBD1 | TRBJ1-2 | TRBV19
TGCGCCAGCAGTGGGTCCGGGTCAGATCTAAATGAGCAGTTCTTC | CASSGSGSDLNEQFF | few | NA | TRBJ2-1 | TRBV10-1
TGTGCCAGCAGCCAAGATGTTGGGAAAGCTTTCTTT | CASSQDVGKAFF | NA | NA | TRBJ1-1 | TRBV3-1/TRBV3-2
TGTGCCAGCAGTCCGCGTTCTGGAAACACCATATATTTT | CASSPRSGNTIYF | NA | NA | TRBJ1-3 | TRBV27
TGTGCCAGCCGACGGTCGGGCGGCTACACCTTC | CASRRSGGYTF | NA | NA | TRBJ1-2 | TRBV14
TGTGCCAGCAGCCCCCATCAGGGGCCTAACTATGGCTACACCTTC | CASSPHQGPNYGYTF | NA | NA | TRBJ1-2 | TRBV9
TGTGCCAGCAGCCAAGACACCTTTGAGCAGTACTTC | CASSQDTFEQYF | NA | NA | TRBJ2-7 | TRBV3-1/TRBV3-2
TGCGCCAGCAGTGAAGGCCCGAGGTTCGGCTACACCTTC | CASSEGPRFGYTF | NA | NA | TRBJ1-2 | TRBV10-2
TGCGCCAGCAGCTCGGGAGGGACAGAAAATCAGCCCCAGCATTTT | CASSSGGTENQPQHF | once | TRBD1 | TRBJ1-5 | TRBV5-1
TGTGCCAGTAGTACACGGGACAGATATAGCAATCAGCCCCAGCATTTT | CASSTRDRYSNQPQHF | NA | TRBD1 | TRBJ1-5 | TRBV19
TGTGCCAGCAGCTTGGTGGTATCGAGGCGGCAGGGGCCCTACAATGAGCAGTTCTTC | CASSLVVSRRQGPYNEQFF | NA | NA | TRBJ2-1 | TRBV5-8
TGTGCCAGCAGCCACCGGGATACGAGCAATCAGCCCCAGCATTTT | CASSHRDTSNQPQHF | once | NA | TRBJ1-5 | TRBV13
TGTGCCAGCAGCTTAGGGGCAGATACGCAGTATTTT | CASSLGADTQYF | NA | NA | TRBJ2-3 | TRBV7-9
TGTGCCACCAGTGAAGGTTCAAATCAGCCCCAGCATTTT | CATSEGSNQPQHF | NA | NA | TRBJ1-5 | TRBV24-1
TGCAGTGACTTCAGAGATCAGCCCCAGCATTTT | CSDFRDQPQHF | NA | NA | TRBJ1-5 | TRBV20-1
TGTGCCAGCAGAGATTTGGGGGCCACTGAAGCTTTCTTT | CASRDLGATEAFF | NA | NA | TRBJ1-1 | TRBV27
TGTGCCAGCAGCGTAACGGCAAACACTGAAGCTTTCTTT | CASSVTANTEAFF | NA | NA | TRBJ1-1 | TRBV9
TGTGCCAGCAGTGGCGGGGACTGGAGCACCATATATTTT | CASSGGDWSTIYF | NA | NA | TRBJ1-3 | TRBV12-3/TRBV12-4
TGTGCCAGCAGCTTGGGCAGGGGGAAAACCTACGAGCAGTACTTC | CASSLGRGKTYEQYF | NA | TRBD1 | TRBJ2-7 | TRBV11-2
TGTGCCAGCAGCTCCCCGACAGGGTCGAACACTGAAGCTTTCTTT | CASSSPTGSNTEAFF | once | TRBD1 | TRBJ1-1 | TRBV5-4
TGTGCCAGCTCACCCGGTGGAGGGGGCTACGAGCAGTACTTC | CASSPGGGGYEQYF | NA | NA | TRBJ2-7 | TRBV18
TGTGCCAGCAGCTCCGGGACAGGGCGCACCTACGAGCAGTACTTC | CASSSGTGRTYEQYF | NA | TRBD1 | TRBJ2-7 | TRBV7-9
TGCGCCAGCAGTGAGAATCAGGGGGTCACAGATACGCAGTATTTT | CASSENQGVTDTQYF | NA | TRBD1 | TRBJ2-3 | TRBV10-1
TGTGCCAGCTCACAAAAGACAGGGGGGACCTACGAGCAGTACTTC | CASSQKTGGTYEQYF | NA | TRBD1 | TRBJ2-7 | TRBV18
TGTGCCAGCAGCTTGGATCAGGTGATTGGTGTACCGAACACCGGGGAGCTGTTTTTT | CASSLDQVIGVPNTGELFF | few | NA | TRBJ2-2 | TRBV5-6
TGCGCCAGCAGCTTGGTGGGCAGGGGCAACACCATATATTTT | CASSLVGRGNTIYF | NA | NA | TRBJ1-3 | TRBV5-1